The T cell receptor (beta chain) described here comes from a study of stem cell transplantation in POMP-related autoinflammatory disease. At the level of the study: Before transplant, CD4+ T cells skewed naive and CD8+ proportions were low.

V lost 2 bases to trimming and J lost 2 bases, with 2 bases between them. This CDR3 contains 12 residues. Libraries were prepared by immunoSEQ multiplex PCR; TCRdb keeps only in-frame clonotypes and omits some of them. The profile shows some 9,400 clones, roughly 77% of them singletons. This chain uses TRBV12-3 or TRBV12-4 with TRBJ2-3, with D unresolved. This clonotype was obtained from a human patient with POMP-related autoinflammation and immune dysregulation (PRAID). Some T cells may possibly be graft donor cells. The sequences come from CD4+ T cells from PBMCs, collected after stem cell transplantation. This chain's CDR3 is CASSLITDTQYF. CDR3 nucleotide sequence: TGTGCCAGCAGTTTAATCACAGATACGCAGTATTTT.